This paragraph covers one TCR beta chain sequence. Its antigen remains unidentified. This sample is part of a study of T cell responses to AZD1222 COVID-19 vaccine. The overall study: Pooled in the analysis were second doses at about 4 or about 12 weeks. Regarding the study as a whole: None of the repertoires were sampled until the peak T cell response had passed. Reportedly, nearly half of unique spike TCRs recognized epitopes outside B.1.351/B.1.1.7 mutations. Females made up more of the donors, who were largely white British, and clonal diversity may have come out too low.

Germline CDR1 and CDR2: GTSNPN and SVGIG (reference sequence). V lost 8 bases and J lost 4; bases outside the gene matches: 9. The CDR3 runs 13 residues. The data were produced by immunoSEQ multiplex PCR, yet TCRdb's version contains in-frame clones alone and is incomplete. The sample shows under 130,000 clones, around 91% of them seen only once. The V and J genes are TRBV30 and TRBJ1-2; 8 bases match TRBD1. The receptor comes from an adult in good health. The sample consisted of peripheral blood, taken on day 0 of AZD1222 vaccination. The CDR3 nucleotides read TGTGCCCAGCGGGCAGGGGGCGCCTATGGCTACACCTTC. Translated: CAQRAGGAYGYTF. Drawing the rest from reference TRBV30 and TRBJ1-2, the complete variable domain is SQTIHQWPATLVQPVGSPLSLECTVEGTSNPNLYWYRQAAGRGLQLLFYSVGIGQISSEVPQNLSASRPQDRQFILSSKKLLLSDSGFYLCAQRAGGAYGYTFGSGTRLTVV.